The rows below give T cell receptor beta chains drawn from one sample of a study of tumor-infiltrating lymphocytes in localized non-small cell lung cancer. TCRdb's copy holds only in-frame clones and misses some; the assay was immunoSEQ multiplex PCR. The sample includes roughly 8,000 clones, 60% to 70% of them seen just once. Source material: uninvolved lung tissue not adjacent to the tumor. Receptors were obtained from a human donor with non-small cell lung cancer. Each CDR3 is given with its conserved first and last residue. D genes are given only for firm matches. Rows give clone size only sometimes, using once, few, many, or a class for an expanded clone.

clone size: few
V gene: TRBV19
J gene: TRBJ2-1
D gene: TRBD1
CDR3 DNA: TGTGCCAGTAGTATAGATGGACAGGCCTACAATGAGCAGTTCTTC
CDR3 protein: CASSIDGQAYNEQFF

clone size: NA
V gene: TRBV19
J gene: TRBJ1-5
D gene: NA
CDR3 DNA: TGTGCCAGTAGAGTGGGAAAGCCAGGGTATCGGGATCTGCCCCAGCATTTT
CDR3 protein: CASRVGKPGYRDLPQHF

clone size: NA
V gene: TRBV6-5
J gene: TRBJ1-2
D gene: TRBD1
CDR3 DNA: TGTGCCAGCAGTAATCCGGGACAGGGGGCCCATGGCTACACCTTC
CDR3 protein: CASSNPGQGAHGYTF

clone size: NA
V gene: TRBV23-1
J gene: TRBJ2-4
D gene: NA
CDR3 DNA: TGCGCCAGAAGTCAGGGGGGAGCCAAAAACATTCAGTACTTC
CDR3 protein: CARSQGGAKNIQYF

clone size: NA
V gene: TRBV7-2
J gene: TRBJ1-1
D gene: NA
CDR3 DNA: TGTGCCAGCAGCTTAGGGGGTTCCGGCACTGAAGCTTTCTTT
CDR3 protein: CASSLGGSGTEAFF

clone size: NA
V gene: TRBV5-8
J gene: TRBJ1-2
D gene: NA
CDR3 DNA: TGTGCCAGCAGCCCCACGTCGGGGTTCTATGGCTACACCTTC
CDR3 protein: CASSPTSGFYGYTF

clone size: NA
V gene: TRBV27
J gene: TRBJ1-1
D gene: NA
CDR3 DNA: TGTGCCAGCAGTACCGGTTTGGGCAGGGCCACTGAAGCTTTCTTT
CDR3 protein: CASSTGLGRATEAFF

clone size: NA
V gene: TRBV7-8
J gene: TRBJ2-7
D gene: NA
CDR3 DNA: TGTGCCAGCAGCTATTCGACGGTGAGCTCCTACGAGCAGTACTTC
CDR3 protein: CASSYSTVSSYEQYF

clone size: NA
V gene: TRBV5-1
J gene: TRBJ2-5
D gene: NA
CDR3 DNA: TGCGCCAGCAGCTTGGCACTGAGAGAAGAGACCCAGTACTTC
CDR3 protein: CASSLALREETQYF

clone size: NA
V gene: TRBV9
J gene: TRBJ1-2
D gene: TRBD1
CDR3 DNA: TGTGCCAGCACCTTCGACAGGGACGCTGGCTACACCTTC
CDR3 protein: CASTFDRDAGYTF

clone size: NA
V gene: TRBV11-2
J gene: TRBJ2-1
D gene: TRBD1
CDR3 DNA: TGTGCCAGCAGCCTACGGACAGGGCCGGGCAATGAGCAGTTCTTC
CDR3 protein: CASSLRTGPGNEQFF

clone size: NA
V gene: TRBV2
J gene: TRBJ2-5
D gene: TRBD2
CDR3 DNA: TGTGCCAGCAGTGACGTGGCGGGGGGCCAAGAGACCCAGTACTTC
CDR3 protein: CASSDVAGGQETQYF

clone size: once
V gene: TRBV7-6
J gene: TRBJ1-1
D gene: TRBD1
CDR3 DNA: TGTGCCAGCAGCTACAGGGGCGGGGCTGAAGCTTTCTTT
CDR3 protein: CASSYRGGAEAFF

clone size: few
V gene: TRBV29-1
J gene: TRBJ2-5
D gene: NA
CDR3 DNA: TGCAGCGTTGATAGGGGGGGCCGGGAGACCCAGTACTTC
CDR3 protein: CSVDRGGRETQYF

clone size: NA
V gene: TRBV15
J gene: TRBJ2-7
D gene: TRBD1
CDR3 DNA: TGTGCCACCAGCCGGGACAGGGGGCCTTACGAGCAGTACTTC
CDR3 protein: CATSRDRGPYEQYF

clone size: NA
V gene: TRBV7-7
J gene: TRBJ2-1
D gene: TRBD2
CDR3 DNA: TGTGCCAGCAGCCCCTGGGTTAGCGGGGGGGCCGGGTACAATGAGCAGTTCTTC
CDR3 protein: CASSPWVSGGAGYNEQFF

clone size: NA
V gene: TRBV30
J gene: TRBJ2-2
D gene: NA
CDR3 DNA: TGTGCCTGGACCCGACAGGAGAACACCGGGGAGCTGTTTTTT
CDR3 protein: CAWTRQENTGELFF

clone size: NA
V gene: TRBV25-1
J gene: TRBJ1-5
D gene: NA
CDR3 DNA: TGTGCCAGCAGTGAAGCCTCTGTTGGAGGGGGGAATCAGCCCCAGCATTTT
CDR3 protein: CASSEASVGGGNQPQHF

clone size: few
V gene: TRBV6-5
J gene: TRBJ1-4
D gene: NA
CDR3 DNA: TGTGCCAGCAGTTCCCCAGAGAGACTCGGGGAAAAACTGTTTTTT
CDR3 protein: CASSSPERLGEKLFF

clone size: NA
V gene: TRBV5-1
J gene: TRBJ1-1
D gene: NA
CDR3 DNA: TGCGCCAGCCAATTCCAGCAAAACACTGAAGCTTTCTTT
CDR3 protein: CASQFQQNTEAFF

clone size: NA
V gene: TRBV6-1
J gene: TRBJ2-7
D gene: TRBD2
CDR3 DNA: TGTGCCAGCAGCACGGAGGGCGGGGGGCCGTACGAGCAGTACTTC
CDR3 protein: CASSTEGGGPYEQYF

clone size: NA
V gene: TRBV2
J gene: TRBJ2-1
D gene: NA
CDR3 DNA: TGTGCCAGCGGCGGCAATGAGCAGTTCTTC
CDR3 protein: CASGGNEQFF

clone size: NA
V gene: TRBV27
J gene: TRBJ2-5
D gene: NA
CDR3 DNA: TGTGCCAGCAGAGAGACGGGAGCCCAGGAGACCCAGTACTTC
CDR3 protein: CASRETGAQETQYF

clone size: NA
V gene: TRBV30
J gene: TRBJ2-5
D gene: NA
CDR3 DNA: TGTGCCTGGAGTGCAACCCCTCTCGGGGCCCAGTACTTC
CDR3 protein: CAWSATPLGAQYF

clone size: NA
V gene: TRBV5-1
J gene: TRBJ2-6
D gene: NA
CDR3 DNA: TGCGCCAGCAGTCTGCAAGTCGGGGCCAACGTCCTGACTTTC
CDR3 protein: CASSLQVGANVLTF

clone size: NA
V gene: TRBV30
J gene: TRBJ2-2
D gene: NA
CDR3 DNA: TGTGCCTGGAAGAGGGCCGTGGAGCTGTTTTTT
CDR3 protein: CAWKRAVELFF

clone size: NA
V gene: TRBV4-1
J gene: TRBJ2-7
D gene: TRBD1
CDR3 DNA: TGCGCCAGCAGCCATGGACAGGGCTACGAGCAGTACTTC
CDR3 protein: CASSHGQGYEQYF

clone size: NA
V gene: TRBV19
J gene: TRBJ2-7
D gene: NA
CDR3 DNA: TGTGCCAGTACCGCCGGAGACACCACCTACGAGCAGTACTTC
CDR3 protein: CASTAGDTTYEQYF

clone size: NA
V gene: TRBV19
J gene: TRBJ2-7
D gene: NA
CDR3 DNA: TGTGCCAGTAGTATGACAGCCTCAAGCTCCTACGAGCAGTACTTC
CDR3 protein: CASSMTASSSYEQYF

clone size: NA
V gene: TRBV19
J gene: TRBJ2-7
D gene: TRBD1
CDR3 DNA: TGTGCCAGACGGACAGGGCCCTCAACCTACGAGCAGTACTTC
CDR3 protein: CARRTGPSTYEQYF

clone size: few
V gene: TRBV14
J gene: TRBJ1-1
D gene: NA
CDR3 DNA: TGTGCCAGCAGCCAAGATTGGGGCATGACTGAAGCTTTCTTT
CDR3 protein: CASSQDWGMTEAFF

clone size: medium-sized
V gene: TRBV19
J gene: TRBJ1-2
D gene: NA
CDR3 DNA: TGTGCCAGTAGGGAGACTACTAACTATGGCTACACCTTC
CDR3 protein: CASRETTNYGYTF

clone size: once
V gene: TRBV5-1
J gene: TRBJ2-3
D gene: NA
CDR3 DNA: TGCGCCAGCAGTTCCTTAAGGTTCACAGATACGCAGTATTTT
CDR3 protein: CASSSLRFTDTQYF

clone size: NA
V gene: TRBV19
J gene: TRBJ2-4
D gene: NA
CDR3 DNA: TGTGCCAGTAGTATCAAAAACATTCAGTACTTC
CDR3 protein: CASSIKNIQYF

clone size: NA
V gene: TRBV2
J gene: TRBJ1-1
D gene: NA
CDR3 DNA: TGTGCCAGCAGTATGACCCGGGTTTCGAACACTGAAGCTTTCTTT
CDR3 protein: CASSMTRVSNTEAFF

clone size: NA
V gene: TRBV27
J gene: TRBJ2-7
D gene: NA
CDR3 DNA: TGTGCCAGCAGTTTACGCAGTACCTACGAGCAGTACTTC
CDR3 protein: CASSLRSTYEQYF

clone size: NA
V gene: TRBV6-5
J gene: TRBJ2-7
D gene: NA
CDR3 DNA: TGTGCCAGCAGCCCAGGGTATTCCTACGAGCAGTACTTC
CDR3 protein: CASSPGYSYEQYF

clone size: once
V gene: TRBV11-2
J gene: TRBJ2-5
D gene: NA
CDR3 DNA: TGTGCCAGCAGCTCAGTCACAGGGCGTTCGGAGACCCAGTACTTC
CDR3 protein: CASSSVTGRSETQYF

clone size: NA
V gene: TRBV27
J gene: TRBJ1-5
D gene: NA
CDR3 DNA: TGTGCCAGCAAACCTCGCGGGGAAAATCAGCCCCAGCATTTT
CDR3 protein: CASKPRGENQPQHF

clone size: NA
V gene: TRBV4-1
J gene: TRBJ1-1
D gene: TRBD1
CDR3 DNA: TGCGCCAGCAGCCAAAGTCCAGGGGGCTGGAACACTGAAGCTTTCTTT
CDR3 protein: CASSQSPGGWNTEAFF

clone size: NA
V gene: TRBV5-1
J gene: TRBJ2-6
D gene: NA
CDR3 DNA: TGCGCCAGCAGTGGCGCGGACCTCTCTGGGGCCAACGTCCTGACTTTC
CDR3 protein: CASSGADLSGANVLTF